The clone carrying this TCR beta chain was counted once. The authors' processing: How many nucleated cells were present was estimated from reference gene primer amplification. Using immunoSEQ multiplex PCR, the repertoire was profiled, and TCRdb retains in-frame clones only, with some absent. The DNA was the basis for D and trimming; V, J and clone size are from that table. In the table there are fewer than 350,000 clones, roughly 85% of which are singletons. These data belong to a study of blood T cell repertoires in COVID-19. The overall study: Collection of acute and convalescent COVID-19 samples took place in the United States, Italy and Spain.

Residents of 24 US areas, aged roughly 18 to 89 years, made up the participants. In assigning cohorts, the study relied on participant-reported clinical history. The clonotype was recovered from a woman aged 45-59 years who had recovered from COVID-19. The material sequenced was PBMCs or T cells enriched from blood (not recorded which).

CDR3 sequence (DNA): TGTGCCAGCCCCCGGACTAGCGACTACGAGCAGTACTTC. Residues: CASPRTSDYEQYF. V gene TRBV21-1 combines with J gene TRBJ2-7; TRBD2 is taken as the D call from the table, unchecked against the DNA. TRBV21-1 is a pseudogene locus. This CDR3 contains 13 residues.